The rows below give T cell receptor beta chains drawn from one sample of a study of T cell responses to AZD1222 COVID-19 vaccine. Measured with immunoSEQ multiplex PCR; TCRdb has only the in-frame clones, and not every one. The table lists about 150,000 clones, 90% of them singletons. Source: peripheral blood, taken 28 days after the second AZD1222 dose. These receptors all stem from an adult who received the AZD1222 COVID-19 vaccine. CDR3s leave out the opening cysteine and the closing phenylalanine or tryptophan.

v_call,j_call,cdr3_aa
TRBV18,TRBJ2-5,ASSLAGPQETQY
TRBV6-1,TRBJ1-2,ASSEGQTWVYGYT
TRBV2,TRBJ2-1,ASSETGTYNEQF
TRBV21-1,TRBJ1-2,ARGREGPYGYT
TRBV6-5,TRBJ1-2,ASSYSSGTGGRGYT
TRBV6-5,TRBJ2-3,ASSPIPSTDTQY
TRBV6-6,TRBJ2-1,AGGLAGSNEQF
TRBV19,TRBJ2-1,ASLGLAGGSSSYNEQF
TRBV5-1,TRBJ2-7,ASSPGQGKDEQY
TRBV4-3,TRBJ1-2,ASSQVGQGGGYT
TRBV6-2/TRBV6-3,TRBJ2-7,ASSILAGQGLGSSYEQY
TRBV2,TRBJ2-1,ASTKDGSYNEQF
TRBV24-1,TRBJ2-7,ATSDRSGGAYEQY
TRBV6-5,TRBJ1-1,ASSPDRGNTEAF
TRBV19,TRBJ1-1,ASKWTVNTEAF
TRBV9,TRBJ2-1,ASSVNPPGTANEQF
TRBV29-1,TRBJ1-5,SVLGAQGGNQPQH
TRBV27,TRBJ1-5,ASSLSGTGPISNQPQH
TRBV4-2,TRBJ2-4,ASSQELRGPTAFLAKNIQY
TRBV5-4,TRBJ2-5,ASSSQGGGETQY
TRBV5-1,TRBJ2-5,ASSLLGYRETQY
TRBV5-1,TRBJ2-5,ASSSDSFGETQY
TRBV2,TRBJ2-1,ASTLAGSSYNEQF
TRBV19,TRBJ1-5,ASSIVQGRDQPQH
TRBV18,TRBJ2-2,ASSPWLNWGTGELF
TRBV6-6,TRBJ1-4,ASSYADRVNEKLF
TRBV25-1,TRBJ2-2,ASRGQDLANTGELF
TRBV7-2,TRBJ2-3,ASRGGLAGRTDTQY
TRBV25-1,TRBJ2-7,ASSALPGQGSYEQY
TRBV30,TRBJ1-1,AWNGQGATEAF
TRBV11-3,TRBJ2-1,ASSLGTGEQF
TRBV4-2,TRBJ2-1,ASSQDREVYNEQF
TRBV18,TRBJ2-7,ASSRTGDPLYEQY
TRBV4-2,TRBJ1-2,ASSISGTGDPNYGYT
TRBV10-3,TRBJ2-7,AIRRDYEQY
TRBV14,TRBJ1-2,ASSQVTGAKRHYGYT
TRBV6-1,TRBJ2-7,ASSESLPGQGYEQY
TRBV7-9,TRBJ1-5,ASSSSRYSNQPQH
TRBV28,TRBJ2-4,ASSFRGSKNIQY
TRBV5-6,TRBJ2-1,ASSLAGSPGGQF
TRBV4-3,TRBJ2-2,ASSQNPGLAGITGELF
TRBV28,TRBJ2-7,ASSLSPYEQY
TRBV5-1,TRBJ2-7,ASSEGQGVGKNEQY
TRBV3-1/TRBV3-2,TRBJ2-6,ASSQDRKAGANVLT
TRBV5-1,TRBJ2-2,ASSFPVGELF
TRBV7-9,TRBJ1-2,ASSRDSYGYT
TRBV5-4,TRBJ2-1,ASSAGLAGRNEQF
TRBV7-9,TRBJ2-7,ASSRRTGGPYEQY
TRBV28,TRBJ1-2,ASSEGAEGSYT
TRBV6-2/TRBV6-3,TRBJ2-7,ASSSPWDSYEQY